The text below deals with one T cell receptor (beta chain). Its antigen is unidentified. This CDR3 has 14 residues. V lost 1 base, J lost 4 bases, and 8 bases lay in between. The germline gives CDR1 SGHTA, CDR2 FQGNSA. Libraries were prepared by immunoSEQ multiplex PCR; TCRdb keeps only in-frame clonotypes and omits some of them. The sample gives approximately 23,000 clones, roughly 66% of which show up once; 2.6% is in the top ten. Samples were taken several times over chemoradiotherapy. This entry comes from a study of chemoradiotherapy in HPV16-positive cancers. Regarding the study as a whole: For HPV16-positive patients, expanding HPV-responsive T cells associated with longer recurrence-free survival. Candidate HPV-specific clones and E7-related TCR motifs grew in tumor during treatment.

The sample was gathered from a patient who underwent chemoradiotherapy. This sequence originates from a human donor with HPV-associated anogenital cancer. V is TRBV7-2 and J is TRBJ1-3; D remains unclear. CDR3 region: CASSLEAGGNTIYF. In DNA, the CDR3 is TGTGCCAGCAGCTTAGAAGCAGGCGGAAACACCATATATTTT.